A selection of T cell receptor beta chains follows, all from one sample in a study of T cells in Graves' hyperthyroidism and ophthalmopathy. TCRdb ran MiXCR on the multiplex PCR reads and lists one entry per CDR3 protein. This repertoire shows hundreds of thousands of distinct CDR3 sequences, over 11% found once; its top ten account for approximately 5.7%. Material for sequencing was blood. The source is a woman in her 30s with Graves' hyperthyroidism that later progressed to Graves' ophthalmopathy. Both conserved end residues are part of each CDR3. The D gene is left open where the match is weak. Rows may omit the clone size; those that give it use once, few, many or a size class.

CASILRGAGNYGYTF	TGTGCCAGCATCCTACGGGGGGCCGGTAACTATGGCTACACCTTC	15	TRBJ1-2	TRBV28	many	-
CASNPTGMGGELFF	TGTGCCAGCAACCCAACCGGGATGGGCGGGGAGCTGTTTTTT	14	TRBJ2-2	TRBV6-1	many	-
CASSDGLAGESEQYF	TGTGCCAGCAGTGACGGACTAGCGGGAGAGAGCGAGCAGTACTTC	15	TRBJ2-7	TRBV2	many	TRBD2
CASSTPGAGNEQFF	TGTGCCAGCAGTACCCCGGGAGCGGGCAATGAGCAGTTCTTC	14	TRBJ2-1	TRBV28	many	-
CASSVGTGAGKGYEQYF	TGTGCCAGCAGCGTTGGGACAGGGGCCGGGAAGGGCTACGAGCAGTACTTC	17	TRBJ2-7	TRBV9	-	TRBD1
CASSPPASGSYNEQFF	TGTGCCAGCTCACCACCAGCTAGCGGGAGCTACAATGAGCAGTTCTTC	16	TRBJ2-1	TRBV18	many	TRBD2
CASSLHRAAYNEQFF	TGTGCCAGCAGTTTACACAGGGCGGCCTACAATGAGCAGTTCTTC	15	TRBJ2-1	TRBV12-3/TRBV12-4	few	-
CASSIWSQGSYTQYF	TGTGCCAGTAGTATTTGGTCCCAAGGGTCTTATACGCAGTATTTT	15	TRBJ2-3	TRBV19	-	-
CASSRDLFYEQYF	TGTGCCAGCTCCCGCGACCTATTCTACGAGCAGTACTTC	13	TRBJ2-7	TRBV12-3/TRBV12-4	many	-
CASSPGGTPSSGANVLTF	TGCGCCAGCAGCCCAGGCGGGACCCCAAGCTCTGGGGCCAACGTCCTGACTTTC	18	TRBJ2-6	TRBV5-1	few	-
CASISGGRTEAFF	TGTGCCAGCATATCAGGGGGCCGGACTGAAGCTTTCTTT	13	TRBJ1-1	TRBV28	-	TRBD1
CASSYYGQGSSYTGELFF	TGTGCCAGCAGTTACTACGGACAGGGTTCCTCCTACACCGGGGAGCTGTTTTTT	18	TRBJ2-2	TRBV6-6	many	TRBD1
CSVGVRDRVPEQYF	TGCAGCGTAGGCGTCCGGGACAGGGTGCCCGAGCAGTACTTC	14	TRBJ2-7	TRBV29-1	few	TRBD1
CASSVTRGVGQPQHF	TGTGCCAGCAGTGTTACGAGGGGGGTAGGTCAGCCCCAGCATTTT	15	TRBJ1-5	TRBV2	many	-
CASSLAGFEAFF	TGTGCCAGCAGTTTAGCTGGGTTTGAAGCTTTCTTT	12	TRBJ1-1	TRBV27	many	-
CASPRDCWNTIYF	TGTGCCAGCCCCCGGGACTGTTGGAACACCATATATTTT	13	TRBJ1-3	TRBV14	few	-
CANGKGSSSYNEQFF	TGTGCCAACGGGAAGGGCTCGAGCTCCTACAATGAGCAGTTCTTC	15	TRBJ2-1	TRBV28	many	-
CANSRGAGNEQYF	TGTGCCAACAGCCGGGGGGCTGGGAACGAGCAGTACTTC	13	TRBJ2-7	TRBV10-3	few	-
CASSLYGGGNTGELFF	TGCGCCAGCAGCTTGTATGGCGGGGGTAACACCGGGGAGCTGTTTTTT	16	TRBJ2-2	TRBV5-1	many	TRBD2
CASSFTSGINEQFF	TGTGCCAGCAGTTTTACTAGCGGGATCAATGAGCAGTTCTTC	14	TRBJ2-1	TRBV12-3/TRBV12-4	many	TRBD2
CAWSVRGAKNIQYF	TGTGCCTGGAGTGTAAGGGGAGCCAAAAACATTCAGTACTTC	14	TRBJ2-4	TRBV30	many	-
CATRVTGTDMNTEAFF	TGTGCCACGCGGGTCACCGGGACAGATATGAACACTGAAGCTTTCTTT	16	TRBJ1-1	TRBV10-3	-	TRBD1
CASSERTGGGARRETQYF	TGTGCCAGCAGTGAAAGGACTGGAGGGGGCGCGAGAAGGGAGACCCAGTACTTC	18	TRBJ2-5	TRBV6-1	-	-
CASSLLPGYNEQFF	TGTGCCAGCAGTTTACTTCCCGGGTACAATGAGCAGTTCTTC	14	TRBJ2-1	TRBV12-3/TRBV12-4	many	-
CASSSGLADNEQFF	TGTGCCAGCAGCTCGGGACTAGCCGACAATGAGCAGTTCTTC	14	TRBJ2-1	TRBV5-6	-	TRBD2
CASSWGQERETQYF	TGTGCCAGCAGCTGGGGACAGGAGCGGGAGACCCAGTACTTC	14	TRBJ2-5	TRBV11-2	-	TRBD1
CASSLGVAGGSGTDTQYF	TGTGCCAGCAGCCTCGGGGTAGCGGGAGGGTCCGGCACAGATACGCAGTATTTT	18	TRBJ2-3	TRBV9	-	TRBD2
CASSASLYEQYF	TGTGCCAGCAGTGCTTCGCTATACGAGCAGTACTTC	12	TRBJ2-7	TRBV25-1	-	-
CASSPGGDSRGLFF	TGTGCCAGCAGTCCCGGGGGGGACTCTAGAGGACTGTTTTTT	14	TRBJ1-4	TRBV6-1	-	-
CASSLWGAGNTEAFF	TGTGCCAGCAGTTTATGGGGCGCGGGGAACACTGAAGCTTTCTTT	15	TRBJ1-1	TRBV12-3/TRBV12-4	many	-
CASSTGHPIETQYF	TGTGCCAGCAGTACGGGACACCCCATAGAGACCCAGTACTTC	14	TRBJ2-5	TRBV28	-	-
CASSTGMYNEQFF	TGTGCCAGCAGCACAGGGATGTACAATGAGCAGTTCTTC	13	TRBJ2-1	TRBV2	many	-
CASSPGGPGGYTF	TGTGCCAGCAGCCCTGGGGGGCCGGGAGGCTACACCTTC	13	TRBJ1-2	TRBV7-3	once	-
CASSRGGTGSEQFF	TGTGCCAGCAGCCGAGGCGGGACAGGAAGTGAGCAGTTCTTC	14	TRBJ2-1	TRBV11-2	-	TRBD1
CATSREGTPSYEQYF	TGTGCCACCAGCAGAGAAGGAACCCCCTCCTACGAGCAGTACTTC	15	TRBJ2-7	TRBV15	-	-
CSARDPRAPILETQYF	TGCAGTGCTAGAGATCCGAGGGCTCCGATCTTAGAGACCCAGTACTTC	16	TRBJ2-5	TRBV20-1	few	-
CSVDDARGETQYF	TGCAGCGTTGACGACGCGCGGGGAGAGACCCAGTACTTC	13	TRBJ2-5	TRBV29-1	many	-
CAWSRRDRNSYEQYF	TGTGCCTGGAGCCGCCGGGACAGGAACTCCTACGAGCAGTACTTC	15	TRBJ2-7	TRBV30	-	TRBD1
CASSDSGEAFF	TGTGCCAGCAGTGACAGCGGGGAAGCTTTCTTT	11	TRBJ1-1	TRBV6-1	many	-
CASSRYNVGRANEKLFF	TGTGCCAGCAGCCGATATAATGTAGGCAGGGCTAATGAAAAACTGTTTTTT	17	TRBJ1-4	TRBV11-2	many	-
CASSQLAGEDGELFF	TGTGCCAGCAGCCAACTAGCGGGAGAGGACGGGGAGCTGTTTTTT	15	TRBJ2-2	TRBV4-2	many	TRBD2
CASSLGEGGVTDTQYF	TGTGCCAGCAGCTTAGGGGAGGGAGGCGTCACAGATACGCAGTATTTT	16	TRBJ2-3	TRBV7-9	-	TRBD2
CASSLDSPHRVSQGAYEQYF	TGTGCCAGCAGTTTGGACAGTCCACACCGGGTCTCCCAGGGTGCCTACGAGCAGTACTTC	20	TRBJ2-7	TRBV6-2/TRBV6-3	many	-
CAWTANSGNTIYF	TGTGCCTGGACAGCCAACTCTGGAAACACCATATATTTT	13	TRBJ1-3	TRBV30	many	-
CASSSGLAPSPGEQFF	TGTGCCAGCAGCTCGGGACTAGCGCCTTCGCCTGGTGAGCAGTTCTTC	16	TRBJ2-1	TRBV11-1	many	TRBD2
CASSQHEGNEQFF	TGTGCCAGCAGCCAACATGAGGGGAATGAGCAGTTCTTC	13	TRBJ2-1	TRBV3-1	few	-
CASSAGRQYNSPLHF	TGTGCCAGCAGTGCCGGACGCCAATATAATTCACCCCTCCACTTT	15	TRBJ1-6	TRBV2	many	-
CASSEWGGTGYGYTF	TGTGCCAGCAGTGAATGGGGAGGGACGGGCTATGGCTACACCTTC	15	TRBJ1-2	TRBV25-1	few	-
CASSPSRDSLYTEAFF	TGTGCCAGCTCACCCTCCCGGGACAGCTTGTACACTGAAGCTTTCTTT	16	TRBJ1-1	TRBV18	-	TRBD1
CATSGRDPYNEQFF	TGTGCCACCAGTGGAAGGGATCCCTACAATGAGCAGTTCTTC	14	TRBJ2-1	TRBV24-1	many	-
CASSNPVGGLGQPQHF	TGTGCCAGTAGTAATCCCGTTGGGGGGCTGGGTCAGCCCCAGCATTTT	16	TRBJ1-5	TRBV19	few	-
CVSRDRENGYTF	TGTGTCAGTAGGGACAGAGAGAATGGCTACACCTTC	12	TRBJ1-2	TRBV19	-	TRBD1
CASSQDEGFSVRTDTQYF	TGTGCCAGCAGCCAAGACGAGGGTTTTAGCGTCCGCACAGATACGCAGTATTTT	18	TRBJ2-3	TRBV3-1	-	-
CASSPIGRRNTEAFF	TGTGCCAGCAGTCCTATAGGGCGCAGGAACACTGAAGCTTTCTTT	15	TRBJ1-1	TRBV28	-	-
CASSQDGAEAFF	TGCGCCAGCAGCCAAGATGGGGCTGAAGCTTTCTTT	12	TRBJ1-1	TRBV4-1	few	-
CASSECHRPQCHYGNQPQHF	TGTGCCAGCAGTGAATGTCACAGACCCCAATGTCATTATGGCAATCAGCCCCAGCATTTT	20	TRBJ1-5	TRBV25-1	-	-
CASSLFGQGAGTEAFF	TGTGCCAGCAGTTTATTCGGCCAGGGGGCCGGCACTGAAGCTTTCTTT	16	TRBJ1-1	TRBV27	-	TRBD1